The clone carrying this T cell receptor (beta chain) was detected a few times. A J-beta primer mix and a sample-barcoded 5' primer were used in a second PCR of roughly 6 to 11 cycles. MiXCR, applied by TCRdb to the 5' RACE reads, yields one record per CDR3 protein. Among around 990,000 distinct CDR3 sequences listed, approximately 38% were seen once. The source of the sample is a study of blood T cells in healthy people across ages. The V and J ends lost 5 bases and 5 bases respectively, with 19 bases between them. The CDR3 length is 16 residues. The rearrangement joins TRBV12-3 or TRBV12-4 to TRBJ2-1, with D unclear. The receptor comes from a man aged 18 to 35 in good health. The sequencing sample was made of blood. The CDR3 DNA reads as TGTGCCAGCAGTCCGCCGGACCCGAGGACGAACAATGAGCAGTTCTTC. As protein: CASSPPDPRTNNEQFF.